The present TCR beta chain was sequenced within a study of blood T cells in healthy people across ages. Trimming took 3 bases from V and 4 from J, leaving 25 bases between them. Germline V gene lookup returns CDR1 DFQATT and CDR2 SNEGSKA (reference sequence). CDR3 length: 18 amino acids. The authors ran a second PCR of about 7 to 12 cycles using a sample-barcoded 5' primer and a J-beta primer mix. TCRdb called the 5' RACE reads again in MiXCR, with one record for every CDR3 protein. Of about 670,000 distinct CDR3 sequences listed, roughly 41% are singletons. The rearrangement links TRBV20-1 to TRBJ2-1; D gene uncertain. This receptor was taken from a man aged 80 or over in good health. The sequenced sample was blood. The CDR3 loop is CSARRQRRTSSIYNEQFF. In DNA, the CDR3 is TGCAGTGCTAGGAGGCAGAGAAGGACGTCATCGATATACAATGAGCAGTTCTTC.